This T cell receptor beta chain was sequenced for a study of blood T cells in healthy people across ages. Findings and limits, study-wide: Observed TCR beta diversity per million T cells went down as age went up. This fall followed a roughly linear course with age.

For the second PCR, which ran for about 7 to 12 cycles, a sample-barcoded 5' primer and a J-beta primer mix were used. TCRdb analysed the 5' RACE reads with MiXCR anew, one entry per CDR3 protein. The data show about 840,000 distinct CDR3 sequences, just under 30% seen once. Germline CDR1 and CDR2: SGHDT and YYEEEE. The length of the CDR3 is 17 residues. V was pared by 4 bases and J by 4 bases, with 10 bases of the junction left unmatched. This clonotype has at least ten counts. As yet, its antigen is unknown. The same specimen was also included in a second study, on T cells of mothers and their children.

This receptor was taken from a woman between 35 and 50 years old in good health. Sequencing was performed on blood. V gene TRBV5-6 combines with J gene TRBJ2-5; 13 nucleotides line up with TRBD2. The CDR3 reads CASSPGLAGDLRETQYF. The CDR3 DNA follows: TGTGCCAGCAGCCCTGGACTAGCGGGGGACTTGAGAGAGACCCAGTACTTC.